This T cell receptor (beta chain) was obtained from a study of blood T cell repertoires in COVID-19. The CDR3 loop spans 12 amino acids. TCRdb keeps only in-frame clones here, not all; method: immunoSEQ multiplex PCR. This table has about 500,000 clones, approximately 89% appearing once. The origin of this receptor is a man younger than 35 with COVID-19, enrolled during active disease. Input material: peripheral blood. The gene calls are TRBV21-1 and TRBJ1-1. TRBV21-1 is a pseudogene. CDR3 nucleotide sequence: TGTGCCAGCAGCAGCCCACGGGCTGAAGCTTTCTTT. Protein: CASSSPRAEAFF.